This T cell receptor beta chain is drawn from a study of cytomegalovirus exposure and HLA in healthy donors. About the research overall: The same platform was used for the approximately 120 validation repertoires as for the approximately 610 first-cohort repertoires, as reported in a later analysis.

Turning to this clone: Its specificity is not known.

TCRdb keeps only in-frame clones here, not all; method: immunoSEQ multiplex PCR. The sample includes roughly 250,000 clones, roughly 89% seen only once; the top ten take 2.6%. The length of the CDR3 is 15 residues. CDR1 and CDR2 (germline): SNHLY, FYNNEI. Between the trimmed V and J ends, which lost 6 bases and 3 bases, there was a span of 16 bases. Study-level findings and limits: Subsequent analysis revealed that first-cohort TCR clusters tended to co-occur in the 95 to 150 validation repertoires. The investigators catalogued 164 TCR beta chains as cytomegalovirus-associated. It was confirmed in vitro that a few of the CMV-associated chains were specific for CMV antigens.

The receptor comes from a man aged 18 to 30 in good health and CMV-seronegative. This chain links TRBV2 with TRBJ2-3; D might be TRBD2 (6 bases). Sequenced input: PBMCs. The CDR3 here is CASRRRGGVTDTQYF. As DNA, the CDR3 is TGTGCCAGCAGGAGGCGGGGAGGCGTTACAGATACGCAGTATTTT.